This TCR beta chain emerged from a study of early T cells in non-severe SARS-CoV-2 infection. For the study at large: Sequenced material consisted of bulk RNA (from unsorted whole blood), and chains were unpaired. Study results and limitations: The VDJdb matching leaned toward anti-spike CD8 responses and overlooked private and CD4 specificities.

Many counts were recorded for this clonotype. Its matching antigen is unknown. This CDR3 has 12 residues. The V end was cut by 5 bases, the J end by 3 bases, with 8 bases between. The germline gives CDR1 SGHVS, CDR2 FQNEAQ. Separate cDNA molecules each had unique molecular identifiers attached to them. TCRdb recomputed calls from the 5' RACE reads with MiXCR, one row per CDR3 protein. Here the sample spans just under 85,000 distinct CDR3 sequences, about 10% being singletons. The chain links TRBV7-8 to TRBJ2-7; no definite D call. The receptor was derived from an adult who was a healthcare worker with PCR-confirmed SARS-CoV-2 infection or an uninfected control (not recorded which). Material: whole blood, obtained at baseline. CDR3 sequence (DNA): TGTGCCAGCAGCCCCCACAGCTACGAGCAGTACTTC. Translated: CASSPHSYEQYF.